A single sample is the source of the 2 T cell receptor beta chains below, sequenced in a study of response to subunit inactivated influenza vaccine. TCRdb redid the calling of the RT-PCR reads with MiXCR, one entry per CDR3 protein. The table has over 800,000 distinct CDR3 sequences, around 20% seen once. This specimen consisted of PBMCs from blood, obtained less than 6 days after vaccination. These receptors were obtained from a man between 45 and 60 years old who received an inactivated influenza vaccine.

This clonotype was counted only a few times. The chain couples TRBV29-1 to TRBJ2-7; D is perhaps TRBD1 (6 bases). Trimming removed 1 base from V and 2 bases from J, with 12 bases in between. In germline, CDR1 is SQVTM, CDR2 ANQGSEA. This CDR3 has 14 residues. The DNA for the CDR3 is TGCAGCGTTGAAGGGACCGGGACAACCTACGAGCAGTACTTC. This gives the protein CSVEGTGTTYEQYF.

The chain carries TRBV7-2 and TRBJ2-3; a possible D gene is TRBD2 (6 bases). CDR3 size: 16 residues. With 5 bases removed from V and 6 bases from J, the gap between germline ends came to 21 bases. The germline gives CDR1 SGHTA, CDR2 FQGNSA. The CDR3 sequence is CASSAVGSGWVDTQYF. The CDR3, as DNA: TGTGCCAGCAGCGCAGTGGGGAGCGGGTGGGTTGATACGCAGTATTTT.